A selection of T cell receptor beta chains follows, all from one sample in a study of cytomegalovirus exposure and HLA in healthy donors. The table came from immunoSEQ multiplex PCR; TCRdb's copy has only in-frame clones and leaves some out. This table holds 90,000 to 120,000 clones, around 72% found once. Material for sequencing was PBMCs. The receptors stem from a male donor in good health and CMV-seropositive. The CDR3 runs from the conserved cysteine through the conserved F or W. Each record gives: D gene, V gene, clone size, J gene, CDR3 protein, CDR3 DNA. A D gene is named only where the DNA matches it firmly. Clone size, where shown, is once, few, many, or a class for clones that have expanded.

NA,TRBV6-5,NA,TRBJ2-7,CASRSDGYEQYF,TGTGCCAGCAGGTCCGACGGGTACGAGCAGTACTTC
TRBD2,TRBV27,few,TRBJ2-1,CASSLGLAGGSEQFF,TGTGCCAGCAGTTTAGGCCTAGCGGGGGGGAGTGAGCAGTTCTTC
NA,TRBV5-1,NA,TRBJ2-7,CASSPADRVPYEQYF,TGCGCCAGCAGCCCGGCCGACAGAGTTCCATACGAGCAGTACTTC
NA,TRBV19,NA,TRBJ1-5,CASTSAGTQHF,TGTGCCAGTACCTCCGCCGGGACCCAGCATTTT
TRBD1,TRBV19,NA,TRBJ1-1,CASVPRGLGTEAFF,TGTGCCAGTGTCCCGAGGGGGCTTGGTACTGAAGCTTTCTTT
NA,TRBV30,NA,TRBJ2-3,CAWNPGVLADTQYF,TGTGCCTGGAATCCCGGTGTCCTGGCAGATACGCAGTATTTT
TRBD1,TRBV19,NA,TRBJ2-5,CASQDRGKTQYF,TGTGCCAGCCAGGACAGGGGAAAGACCCAGTACTTC
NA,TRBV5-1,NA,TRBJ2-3,CASSLSQYTDTQYF,TGCGCCAGCAGCTTGTCGCAGTACACAGATACGCAGTATTTT
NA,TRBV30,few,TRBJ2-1,CAWSVQNKRQFF,TGTGCCTGGAGTGTACAGAACAAGAGGCAGTTCTTC
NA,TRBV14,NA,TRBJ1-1,CASSPRQANTEAFF,TGTGCCAGCAGCCCCCGACAGGCGAACACTGAAGCTTTCTTT
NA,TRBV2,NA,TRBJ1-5,CASSLQGPNQPQHF,TGTGCCAGCAGTCTACAGGGCCCCAATCAGCCCCAGCATTTT
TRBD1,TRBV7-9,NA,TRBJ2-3,CASSLGQGTDTQYF,TGTGCCAGCAGCCTTGGACAGGGCACAGATACGCAGTATTTT
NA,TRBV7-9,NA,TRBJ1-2,CASSFLAPYNYGYTF,TGTGCCAGCAGCTTCTTAGCCCCATATAACTATGGCTACACCTTC
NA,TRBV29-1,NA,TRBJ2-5,CSVAVETQYF,TGCAGCGTTGCGGTTGAGACCCAGTACTTC
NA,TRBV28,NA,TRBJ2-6,CASRRGWDSGANVLTF,TGTGCCAGCAGGAGAGGGTGGGACTCTGGGGCCAACGTCCTGACTTTC
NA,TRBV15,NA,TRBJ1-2,CATSPLSGAGYTF,TGTGCCACCAGCCCTCTTTCAGGGGCGGGCTACACCTTC
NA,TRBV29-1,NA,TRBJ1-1,CSPSQGGNTEAFF,TGCAGCCCCTCCCAGGGAGGGAACACTGAAGCTTTCTTT
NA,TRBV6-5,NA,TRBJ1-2,CASGKTDSYGYTF,TGTGCCAGTGGGAAGACAGACTCCTATGGCTACACCTTC
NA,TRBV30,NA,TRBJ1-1,CAWARGFYTEAFF,TGTGCCTGGGCTCGAGGGTTCTACACTGAAGCTTTCTTT
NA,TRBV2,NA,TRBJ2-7,CASSEGSLSYEQYF,TGTGCCAGCAGTGAAGGGTCACTCTCCTACGAGCAGTACTTC
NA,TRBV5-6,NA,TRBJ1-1,CASSFTPAVPTEAFF,TGTGCCAGCAGCTTCACCCCCGCAGTACCCACTGAAGCTTTCTTT